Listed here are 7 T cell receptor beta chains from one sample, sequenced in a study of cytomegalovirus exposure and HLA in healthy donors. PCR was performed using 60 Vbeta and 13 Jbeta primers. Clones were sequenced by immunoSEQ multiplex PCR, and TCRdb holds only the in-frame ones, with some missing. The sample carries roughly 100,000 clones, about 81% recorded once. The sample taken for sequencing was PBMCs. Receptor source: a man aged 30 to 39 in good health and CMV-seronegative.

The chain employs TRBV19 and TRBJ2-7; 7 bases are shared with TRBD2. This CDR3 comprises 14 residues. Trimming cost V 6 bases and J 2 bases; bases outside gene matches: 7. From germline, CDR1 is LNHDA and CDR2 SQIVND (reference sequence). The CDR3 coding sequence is TGTGCCAGTAGCCAGACTAGCAGTACCTACGAGCAGTACTTC. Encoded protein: CASSQTSSTYEQYF. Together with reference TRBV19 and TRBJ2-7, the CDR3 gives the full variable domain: DGGITQSPKYLFRKEGQNVTLSCEQNLNHDAMYWYRQDPGQGLRLIYYSQIVNDFQKGDIAEGYSVSREKKESFPLTVTSAQKNPTAFYLCASSQTSSTYEQYFGPGTRLTVT.

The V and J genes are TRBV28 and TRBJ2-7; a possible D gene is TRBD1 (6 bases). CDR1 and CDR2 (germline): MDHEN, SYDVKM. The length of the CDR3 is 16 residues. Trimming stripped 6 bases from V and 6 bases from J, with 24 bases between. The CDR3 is CASRPLDRYGQSEQYF. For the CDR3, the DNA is TGTGCCAGCAGACCGCTCGACCGATACGGACAGAGCGAGCAGTACTTC.

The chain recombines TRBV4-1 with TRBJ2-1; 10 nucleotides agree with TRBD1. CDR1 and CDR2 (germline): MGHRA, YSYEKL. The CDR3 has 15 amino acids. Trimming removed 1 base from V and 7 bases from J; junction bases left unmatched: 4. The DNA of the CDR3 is TGCGCCAGCAGCCAAGGGGGACAGGGGCGGAATGAGCAGTTCTTC. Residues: CASSQGGQGRNEQFF.

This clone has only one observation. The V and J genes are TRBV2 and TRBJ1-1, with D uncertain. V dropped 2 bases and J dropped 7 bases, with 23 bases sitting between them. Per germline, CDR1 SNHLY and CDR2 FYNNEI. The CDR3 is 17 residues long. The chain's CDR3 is CASSEFWRVRVWIEAFF. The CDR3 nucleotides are TGTGCCAGCAGTGAATTTTGGAGAGTGAGGGTCTGGATTGAAGCTTTCTTT. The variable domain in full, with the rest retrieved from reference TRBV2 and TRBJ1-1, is EPEVTQTPSHQVTQMGQEVILRCVPISNHLYFYWYRQILGQKVEFLVSFYNNEISEKSEIFDDQFSVERPDGSNFTLKIRSTKLEDSAMYFCASSEFWRVRVWIEAFFGQGTRLTVV.

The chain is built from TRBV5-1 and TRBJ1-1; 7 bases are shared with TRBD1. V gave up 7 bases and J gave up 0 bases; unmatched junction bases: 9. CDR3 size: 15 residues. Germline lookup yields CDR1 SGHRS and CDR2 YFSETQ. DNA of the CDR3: TGCGCCAGCCAAGCAGCGACAGGGATGAACACTGAAGCTTTCTTT. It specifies CASQAATGMNTEAFF.

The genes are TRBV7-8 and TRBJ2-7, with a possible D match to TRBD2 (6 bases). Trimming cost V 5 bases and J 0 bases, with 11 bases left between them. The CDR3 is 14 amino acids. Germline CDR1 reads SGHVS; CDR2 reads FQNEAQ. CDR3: CASSPGLFSYEQYF. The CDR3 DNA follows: TGTGCCAGCAGCCCGGGACTGTTCTCCTACGAGCAGTACTTC.

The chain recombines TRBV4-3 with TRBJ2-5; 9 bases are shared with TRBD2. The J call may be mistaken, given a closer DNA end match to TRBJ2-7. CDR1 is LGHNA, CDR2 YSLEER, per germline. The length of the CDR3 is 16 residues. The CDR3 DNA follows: TGCGCCAGCAGCCAAGATTTGGAAGCGGGAGGTTACGAGCAGTACTTC. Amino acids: CASSQDLEAGGYEQYF.